Sequencing of this TCR beta chain was carried out in a study of regulatory T cells in long-lasting Graves disease. Study-level results: Less diverse TCR repertoires were seen in persistent Graves' patients than in newly diagnosed ones.

Building of the TCR beta libraries involved iRepertoire HTBI primers and Arm-PCR of CDR3 regions. TCRdb independently ran MiXCR on the multiplex PCR reads; one entry per CDR3 protein. Here the sample spans around 500,000 distinct CDR3 sequences, about 11% being singletons. Sample time point: newly diagnosed GD, antithyroid drugs for less than 3 months. Extracted RNA from PBMCs served as the source of the TCR library. Patients all came to the study from an endocrinology department in Xi'an, China. This clonotype has a count of ten or more. Its target is unknown. CDR3 length equals 15 residues. Germline loops: CDR1 DFQATT, CDR2 SNEGSKA (reference sequence). The V end lost 4 bases, the J end lost 1 base, and 14 bases lay between the germline ends. The same data also went into a second study, on T cells in Graves' hyperthyroidism and ophthalmopathy.

This TCR derives from a woman in her twenties or thirties with Graves disease. Sequenced here: peripheral blood mononuclear cells (PBMCs), sampled at new diagnosis, from a patient treated with antithyroid drugs. The chain links TRBV20-1 to TRBJ2-1; TRBD2 might be the D (6 bases). CDR3 sequence reads: CSATFGSGSYNEQFF. CDR3 in DNA: TGCAGTGCTACCTTCGGGAGTGGATCCTACAATGAGCAGTTCTTC.